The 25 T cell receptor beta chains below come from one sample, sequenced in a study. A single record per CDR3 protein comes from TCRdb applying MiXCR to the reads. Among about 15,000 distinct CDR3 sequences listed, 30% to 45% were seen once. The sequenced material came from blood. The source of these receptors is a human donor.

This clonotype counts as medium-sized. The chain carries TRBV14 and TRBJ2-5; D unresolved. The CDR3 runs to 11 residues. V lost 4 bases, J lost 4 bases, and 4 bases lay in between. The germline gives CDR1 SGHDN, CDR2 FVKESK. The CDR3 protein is CASSRLETQYF. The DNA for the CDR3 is TGTGCCAGCAGCCGGTTAGAGACCCAGTACTTC.

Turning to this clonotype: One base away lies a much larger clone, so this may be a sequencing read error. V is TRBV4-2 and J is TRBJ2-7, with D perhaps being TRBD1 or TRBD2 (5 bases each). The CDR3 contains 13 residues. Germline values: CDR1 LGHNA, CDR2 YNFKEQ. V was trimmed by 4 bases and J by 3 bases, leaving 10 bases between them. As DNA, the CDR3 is TGTGCCAGCAGCCGACGGGACGGCTACGAGCAGTACGTC. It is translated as CASSRRDGYEQYV.

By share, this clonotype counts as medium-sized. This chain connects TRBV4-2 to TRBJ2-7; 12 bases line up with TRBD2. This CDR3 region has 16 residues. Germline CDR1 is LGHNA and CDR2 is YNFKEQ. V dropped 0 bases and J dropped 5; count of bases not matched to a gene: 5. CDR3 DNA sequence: TGTGCCAGCAGCCAAGATCTAGCGGGAGGGTCTGACGAGCAGTACTTC. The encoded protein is CASSQDLAGGSDEQYF.

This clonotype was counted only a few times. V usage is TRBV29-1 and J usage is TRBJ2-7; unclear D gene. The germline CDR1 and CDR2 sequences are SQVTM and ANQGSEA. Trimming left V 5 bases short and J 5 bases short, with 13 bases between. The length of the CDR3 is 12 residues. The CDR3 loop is CSVSSTANEQYF. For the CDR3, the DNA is TGCAGCGTTAGCAGTACAGCAAACGAGCAGTACTTC.

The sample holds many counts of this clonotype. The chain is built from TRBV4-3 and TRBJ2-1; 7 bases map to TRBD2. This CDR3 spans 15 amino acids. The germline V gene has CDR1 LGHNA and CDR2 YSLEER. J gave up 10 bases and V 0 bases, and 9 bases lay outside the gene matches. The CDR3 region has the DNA TGCGCCAGCAGCCAAGATCGGGCGGGAGAGGGGGAGCAGTTCTTC. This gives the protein CASSQDRAGEGEQFF.

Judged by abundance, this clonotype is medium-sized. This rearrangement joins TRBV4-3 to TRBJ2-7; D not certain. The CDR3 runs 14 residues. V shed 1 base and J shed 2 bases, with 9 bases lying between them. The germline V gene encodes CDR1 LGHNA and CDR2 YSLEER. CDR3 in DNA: TGCGCCAGCAGCCAAGTCATAGGGACCTACGAGCAGTACTTC. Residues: CASSQVIGTYEQYF.

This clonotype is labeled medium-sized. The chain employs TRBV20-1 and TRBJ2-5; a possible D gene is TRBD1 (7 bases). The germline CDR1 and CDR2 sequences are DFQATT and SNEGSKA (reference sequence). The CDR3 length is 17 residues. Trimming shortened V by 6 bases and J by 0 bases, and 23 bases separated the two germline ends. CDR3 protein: CSAGGPPGGTYQETQYF. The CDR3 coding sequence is TGCAGTGCCGGCGGCCCTCCAGGGGGGACGTACCAAGAGACCCAGTACTTC.

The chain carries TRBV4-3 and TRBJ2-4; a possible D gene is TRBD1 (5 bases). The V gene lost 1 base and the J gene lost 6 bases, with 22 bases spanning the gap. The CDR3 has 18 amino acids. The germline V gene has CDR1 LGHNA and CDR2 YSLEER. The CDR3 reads CASSQAAGGARSGNIQYF. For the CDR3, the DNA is TGCGCCAGCAGCCAAGCAGCTGGTGGGGCGCGCTCCGGAAACATTCAGTACTTC.

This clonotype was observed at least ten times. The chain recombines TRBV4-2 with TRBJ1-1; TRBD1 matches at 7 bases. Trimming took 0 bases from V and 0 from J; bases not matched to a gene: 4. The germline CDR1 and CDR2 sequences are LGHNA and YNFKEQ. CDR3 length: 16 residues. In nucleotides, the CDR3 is TGTGCCAGCAGCCAAGAGGGGACAGCGATGAACACTGAAGCTTTCTTT. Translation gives CASSQEGTAMNTEAFF.

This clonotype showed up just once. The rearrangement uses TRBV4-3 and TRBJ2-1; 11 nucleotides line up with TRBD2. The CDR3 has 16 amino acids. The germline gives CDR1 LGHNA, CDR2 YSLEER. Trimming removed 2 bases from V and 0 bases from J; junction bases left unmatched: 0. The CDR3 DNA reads TGCGCCAGCAGCCAAACTAGCGGGAGCTCCTACAATGAGCAGTTCTTC. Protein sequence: CASSQTSGSSYNEQFF.

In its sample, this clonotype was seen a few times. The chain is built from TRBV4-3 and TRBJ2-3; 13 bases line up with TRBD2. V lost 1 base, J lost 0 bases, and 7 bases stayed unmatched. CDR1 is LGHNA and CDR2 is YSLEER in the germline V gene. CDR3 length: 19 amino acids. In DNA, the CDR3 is TGCGCCAGCAGCCAAGCCACAGGACTAGCGGGAGACAGCACAGATACGCAGTATTTT. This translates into CASSQATGLAGDSTDTQYF.

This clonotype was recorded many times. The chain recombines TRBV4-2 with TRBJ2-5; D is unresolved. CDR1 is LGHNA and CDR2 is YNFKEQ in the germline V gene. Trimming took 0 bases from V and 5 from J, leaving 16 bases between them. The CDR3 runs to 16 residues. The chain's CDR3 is CASSQDYNSLSETQYF. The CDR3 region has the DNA TGTGCCAGCAGCCAAGATTACAACAGCCTTTCGGAGACCCAGTACTTC.

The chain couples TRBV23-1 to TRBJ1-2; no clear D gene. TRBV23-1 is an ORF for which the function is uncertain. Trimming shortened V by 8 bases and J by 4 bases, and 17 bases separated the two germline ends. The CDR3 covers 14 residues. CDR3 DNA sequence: TGCGCCAGCTCACCATTACTTGGGAGCTATGGCTACACCTTC. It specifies CASSPLLGSYGYTF.

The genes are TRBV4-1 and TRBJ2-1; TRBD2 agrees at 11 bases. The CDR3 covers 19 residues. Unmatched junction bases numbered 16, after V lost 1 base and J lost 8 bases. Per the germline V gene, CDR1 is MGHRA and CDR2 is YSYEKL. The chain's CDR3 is CASSQVALQLAGEMDEQFF. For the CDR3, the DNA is TGCGCCAGCAGCCAAGTCGCCCTCCAACTAGCGGGAGAAATGGATGAGCAGTTCTTC.

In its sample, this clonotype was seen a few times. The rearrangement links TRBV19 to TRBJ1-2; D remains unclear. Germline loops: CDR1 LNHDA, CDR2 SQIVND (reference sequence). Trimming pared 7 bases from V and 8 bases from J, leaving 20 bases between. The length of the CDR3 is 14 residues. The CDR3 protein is CASNARKGPSGYTF. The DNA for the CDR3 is TGTGCCAGTAACGCCAGGAAAGGCCCCTCCGGCTACACCTTC.

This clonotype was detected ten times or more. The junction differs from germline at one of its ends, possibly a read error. The CDR3 coding sequence is TGTGCTAGCAGCTTCCGCAGGGGCGACGAGCAGTTCTTC. It codes for CASSFRRGDEQFF. The V call is TRBV7-7, the J call TRBJ2-1; a weak D match, TRBD1 (6 bases). CDR1 and CDR2 (germline): SSHAT, FNYEAQ (reference sequence). The CDR3 covers 13 residues.

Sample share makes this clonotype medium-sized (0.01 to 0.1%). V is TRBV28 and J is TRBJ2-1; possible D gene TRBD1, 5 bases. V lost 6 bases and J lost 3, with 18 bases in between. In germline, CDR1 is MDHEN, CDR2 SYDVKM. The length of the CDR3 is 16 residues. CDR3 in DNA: TGTGCCAGCAGGTCCCATCAGGGTCCGATCTACAATGAGCAGTTCTTC. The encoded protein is CASRSHQGPIYNEQFF. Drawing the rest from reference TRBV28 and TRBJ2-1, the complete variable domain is DVKVTQSSRYLVKRTGEKVFLECVQDMDHENMFWYRQDPGLGLRLIYFSYDVKMKEKGDIPEGYSVSREKKERFSLILESASTNQTSMYLCASRSHQGPIYNEQFFGPGTRLTVL.

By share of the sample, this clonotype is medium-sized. DNA for the CDR3: TGCGCCAGCAGCCGAGGGGACTCCTCCTACGAGCAGTACTTC. Protein: CASSRGDSSYEQYF. The genes are TRBV4-3 and TRBJ2-7; D might be TRBD2 (6 bases). Trimming shortened V by 4 bases and J by 0 bases, and 10 bases separated the two germline ends. This CDR3 region has 14 residues. Germline values: CDR1 LGHNA, CDR2 YSLEER.

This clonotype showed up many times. In DNA, the CDR3 is TGTGCCAGCAGGCCTGCCGGACTAGCGGGAGTCAATGAGCAGTTCTTC. Its translation: CASRPAGLAGVNEQFF. V gene TRBV4-2 combines with J gene TRBJ2-1, with 13 bases aligning to TRBD2. Germline assignment: CDR1 LGHNA and CDR2 YNFKEQ. V lost 6 bases and J lost 6; bases outside the gene matches: 8. The CDR3 contains 16 residues.

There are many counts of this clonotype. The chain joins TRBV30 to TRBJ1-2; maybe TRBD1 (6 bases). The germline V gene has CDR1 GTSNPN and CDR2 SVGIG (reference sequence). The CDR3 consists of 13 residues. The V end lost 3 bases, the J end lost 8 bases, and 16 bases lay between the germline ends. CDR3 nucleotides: TGTGCCTGGAGCCGTCAAGGGGGGAGCGGCTACACCTTC. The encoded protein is CAWSRQGGSGYTF.

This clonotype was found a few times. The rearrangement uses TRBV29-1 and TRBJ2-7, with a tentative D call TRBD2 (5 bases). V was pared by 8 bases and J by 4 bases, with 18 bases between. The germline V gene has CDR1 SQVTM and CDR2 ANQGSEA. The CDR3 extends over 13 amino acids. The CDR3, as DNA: TGCAGCTCGACCTCCGGGGAGTCGTACGAGCAGTACTTC. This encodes CSSTSGESYEQYF.

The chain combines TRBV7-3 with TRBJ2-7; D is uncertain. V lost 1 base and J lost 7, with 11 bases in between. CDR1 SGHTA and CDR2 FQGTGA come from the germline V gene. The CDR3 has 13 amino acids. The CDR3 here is CASSLRGLREQYF. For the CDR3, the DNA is TGTGCCAGCAGCTTAAGGGGTCTACGGGAGCAGTACTTC.

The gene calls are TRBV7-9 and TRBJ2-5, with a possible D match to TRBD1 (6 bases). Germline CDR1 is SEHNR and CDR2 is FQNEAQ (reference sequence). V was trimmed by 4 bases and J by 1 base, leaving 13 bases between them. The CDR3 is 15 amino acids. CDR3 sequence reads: CASSSGGQIQETQYF. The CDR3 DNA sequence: TGTGCCAGCAGCTCAGGAGGACAGATCCAAGAGACCCAGTACTTC. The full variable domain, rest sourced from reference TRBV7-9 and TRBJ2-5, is DTGVSQNPRHKITKRGQNVTFRCDPISEHNRLYWYRQTLGQGPEFLTYFQNEAQLEKSRLLSDRFSAERPKGSFSTLEIQRTEQGDSAMYLCASSSGGQIQETQYFGPGTRLLVL.

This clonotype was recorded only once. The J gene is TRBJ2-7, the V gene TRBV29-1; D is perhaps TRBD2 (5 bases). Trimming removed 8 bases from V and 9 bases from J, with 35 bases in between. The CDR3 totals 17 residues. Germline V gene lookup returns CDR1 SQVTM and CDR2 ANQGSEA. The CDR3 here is CSSSSSSISGRHGGQYF. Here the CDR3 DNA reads TGCAGCAGTAGCAGCAGTTCGATAAGCGGCCGCCATGGAGGGCAGTACTTC.

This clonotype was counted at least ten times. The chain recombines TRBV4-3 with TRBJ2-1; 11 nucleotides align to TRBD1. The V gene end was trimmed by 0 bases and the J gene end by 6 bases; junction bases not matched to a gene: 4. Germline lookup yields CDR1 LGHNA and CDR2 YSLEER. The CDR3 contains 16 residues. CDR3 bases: TGCGCCAGCAGCCAAGATCAGGGGACAGGGGGCAATGAGCAGTTCTTC. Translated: CASSQDQGTGGNEQFF.